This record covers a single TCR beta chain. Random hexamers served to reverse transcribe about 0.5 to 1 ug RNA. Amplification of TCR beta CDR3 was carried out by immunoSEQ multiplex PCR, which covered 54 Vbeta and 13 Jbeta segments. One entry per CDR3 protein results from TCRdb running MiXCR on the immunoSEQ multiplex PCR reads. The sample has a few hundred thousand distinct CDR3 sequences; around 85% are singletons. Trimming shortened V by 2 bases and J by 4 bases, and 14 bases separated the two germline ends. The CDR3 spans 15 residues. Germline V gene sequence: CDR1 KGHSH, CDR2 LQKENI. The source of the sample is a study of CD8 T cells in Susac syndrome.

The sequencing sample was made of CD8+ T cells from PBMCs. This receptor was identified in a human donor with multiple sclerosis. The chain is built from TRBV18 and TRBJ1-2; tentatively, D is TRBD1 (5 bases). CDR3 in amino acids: CASSPTREESYGYTF. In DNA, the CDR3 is TGTGCCAGCTCACCAACCAGGGAGGAAAGCTATGGCTACACCTTC.